The 20 T cell receptor beta chains below all came from one sample that was sequenced in a study of OX40 agonist ivuxolimab in advanced cancers. Assay used: immunoSEQ multiplex PCR; TCRdb lists only in-frame clones, some missing. The sample holds about 93,000 clones, just over 90% seen once. The sample here was CD4+ or CD8+ T cells sorted from blood, taken in a trial of the OX40 agonist ivuxolimab. These receptors were obtained from an adult with an advanced solid tumor such as melanoma, head and neck, liver or kidney cancer.

J is TRBJ2-5 and V is TRBV7-8, with unresolved D. V was shortened by 6 bases and J by 5 bases, with 22 bases between the two germline ends. Germline CDR1 SGHVS, CDR2 FQNEAQ. The CDR3 loop spans 16 amino acids. The CDR3 DNA reads as TGTGCCAGCAGGCCTGCATTGGGTGTTTGGATTGAGACCCAGTACTTC. This gives the protein CASRPALGVWIETQYF.

The chain carries TRBV18 and TRBJ2-7; D may correspond to TRBD1 or TRBD2 (5 bases each). The CDR3 is 13 residues long. Germline V gene sequence: CDR1 KGHSH, CDR2 LQKENI. The V end lost 4 bases, the J end lost 3 bases, and 10 bases lay between the germline ends. In nucleotides, the CDR3 is TGTGCCAGCTCACTCGGGACGAACTACGAGCAGTACTTC. Translation gives CASSLGTNYEQYF.

This chain uses TRBV11-3 with TRBJ2-7, with D perhaps matching TRBD2 (6 bases). Trimming shortened V by 3 bases and J by 6 bases, and 15 bases separated the two germline ends. The length of the CDR3 is 14 residues. Per the germline V gene, CDR1 is SGHNT and CDR2 is YENEEA. CDR3 in DNA: TGTGCCAGCAGCTTCATCAGGGACGGGGGCGAGCAGTACTTC. This sequence encodes CASSFIRDGGEQYF.

The rearrangement links TRBV29-1 to TRBJ1-1; D is unclear. Trimming stripped 1 base from V and 4 bases from J, with 10 bases between. Germline lookup yields CDR1 SQVTM and CDR2 ANQGSEA. CDR3 length: 13 residues. The CDR3 DNA follows: TGCAGCGTTGAAGGTTCGATCGGCACTGAAGCTTTCTTT. This gives the protein CSVEGSIGTEAFF.

The chain joins TRBV7-9 to TRBJ2-1; 11 nucleotides align to TRBD2. Losses at the gene ends were 1 base for V and 9 bases for J; bases not matched to a gene: 5. The length of the CDR3 is 15 residues. Per the germline V gene, CDR1 is SEHNR and CDR2 is FQNEAQ (reference sequence). CDR3 sequence reads: CASSLEASGGSEQFF. The DNA for the CDR3 is TGTGCCAGCAGCTTAGAGGCTAGCGGGGGGTCTGAGCAGTTCTTC.

The rearrangement uses TRBV30 and TRBJ2-3; maybe TRBD1 (6 bases). CDR1 and CDR2 (germline): GTSNPN, SVGIG (reference sequence). Trimming shortened V by 2 bases and J by 2 bases, and 11 bases separated the two germline ends. This CDR3 has 14 residues. In DNA form, the CDR3 reads TGTGCCTGGAGTACAGGGATATCCACAGATACGCAGTATTTT. Its translation: CAWSTGISTDTQYF.

The rearrangement uses TRBV5-1 and TRBJ1-2; weak D call: TRBD1 (5 bases). Trimming left V 0 bases short and J 5 bases short, with 17 bases between. Germline CDR1 and CDR2: SGHRS and YFSETQ. The CDR3 is 16 amino acids. Here the CDR3 DNA reads TGCGCCAGCAGCTTGGGGGACCCCAGTAGGAGTTATGGCTACACCTTC. Amino acids: CASSLGDPSRSYGYTF.

The chain couples TRBV6-1 to TRBJ2-3, with D perhaps assigned TRBD1 or TRBD2 (6 bases each). V shed 5 bases and J shed 0 bases, with 12 bases lying between them. The CDR3 consists of 15 residues. Germline V lookup: CDR1 MNHNS, CDR2 SASEGT. CDR3 coding DNA: TGTGCCAGCAGTCAAACGGGGGCTAGCACAGATACGCAGTATTTT. Translation: CASSQTGASTDTQYF.

This chain joins TRBV2 and TRBJ2-2; D tentatively reads TRBD1 or TRBD2 (6 bases each). Looked up from germline, CDR1 is SNHLY and CDR2 is FYNNEI. The CDR3 loop spans 16 amino acids. Trimming took 6 bases from V and 5 from J, leaving 19 bases between them. This CDR3 is CASRWRGSGLTGELFF. In DNA, the CDR3 is TGTGCCAGCAGGTGGAGGGGGTCGGGTTTAACCGGGGAGCTGTTTTTT.

This sequence joins TRBV6-6 and TRBJ1-6; 7 nucleotides align to TRBD1. Germline assignment: CDR1 MNHNY and CDR2 SVGAGI (reference sequence). The J segment lost 6 bases and the V segment lost 5 bases, leaving 10 bases of the junction unmatched. The CDR3 has 16 amino acids. CDR3 residues: CASSPSGGLPNSPLHF. The DNA of the CDR3 is TGTGCCAGCAGTCCGTCAGGGGGACTACCTAATTCACCCCTCCACTTT.

The chain's CDR3 is CASSQGENEQFF. CDR3 DNA sequence: TGTGCCAGCAGCCAAGGGGAGAATGAGCAGTTCTTC. The rearrangement uses TRBV4-2 and TRBJ2-1; D may be TRBD2 (5 bases). CDR3 length: 12 amino acids. Trimming shortened V by 1 base and J by 7 bases, and 5 bases separated the two germline ends. CDR1 and CDR2 (germline): LGHNA, YNFKEQ.

Here the CDR3 reads CASKSGGLDTQYF. The DNA of the CDR3 is TGTGCCAGCAAGTCTGGGGGGCTGGATACGCAGTATTTT. This sequence joins TRBV2 and TRBJ2-3; either TRBD1 or TRBD2 may supply D (6 bases each). The CDR3 extends over 13 amino acids. Germline V CDR1 and CDR2: SNHLY, FYNNEI. Trimming stripped 7 bases from V and 6 bases from J, with 14 bases between.

This clone was recorded once. The chain combines TRBV11-2 with TRBJ2-2; 8 bases match TRBD1. The CDR3 length is 14 residues. Trimming at V came to 7 bases and at J to 5 bases, leaving 6 bases not matched to a gene. The germline CDR1 and CDR2 sequences are SGHAT and FQNNGV. The CDR3 sequence is CASTWTGNTGELFF. The CDR3 DNA follows: TGTGCCAGCACTTGGACAGGGAATACCGGGGAGCTGTTTTTT.

This clone is a singleton in its sample. The chain employs TRBV19 and TRBJ1-5; the D gene is possibly TRBD1 (6 bases). CDR1 is LNHDA and CDR2 is SQIVND in the germline V gene (reference sequence). V dropped 5 bases and J dropped 6 bases, with 11 bases sitting between them. The CDR3 contains 13 residues. CDR3 sequence: CASSGRTVQPQHF. The CDR3 DNA sequence: TGTGCCAGTAGTGGAAGGACAGTTCAGCCCCAGCATTTT.

This chain uses TRBV11-3 with TRBJ1-1; D is unresolved. The CDR3 consists of 15 residues. With 5 bases removed from V and 2 bases from J, the gap between germline ends came to 15 bases. Per the germline V gene, CDR1 is SGHNT and CDR2 is YENEEA. The CDR3 DNA follows: TGTGCCAGCAGCCGAGAGGGAGGGATTAACACTGAAGCTTTCTTT. Its protein is CASSREGGINTEAFF.

J is TRBJ2-1 and V is TRBV6-5; TRBD2 agrees at 9 bases. The V gene's germline CDR1 is MNHEY and CDR2 SVGAGI. This CDR3 has 14 amino acids. With V trimmed by 6 bases and J by 5 bases, 5 bases remained unmatched. CDR3 region: CASRLAGVDNEQFF. The DNA for the CDR3 is TGTGCCAGCAGACTAGCGGGTGTGGACAATGAGCAGTTCTTC.

The genes are TRBV7-9 and TRBJ1-2; TRBD1 is a possible D gene (5 bases). Trimming shortened V by 4 bases and J by 5 bases, and 17 bases separated the two germline ends. The CDR3 is 15 amino acids. Per the germline V gene, CDR1 is SEHNR and CDR2 is FQNEAQ (reference sequence). The DNA of the CDR3 is TGTGCCAGCAGCTACGGCGGGGGAGGGAGATATGGCTACACCTTC. It yields the protein CASSYGGGGRYGYTF.

The CDR3 DNA sequence: TGCGCCAGCAGTTCTGACAGCTCTGGGGCCAACGTCCTGACTTTC. Translation gives CASSSDSSGANVLTF. The J gene is TRBJ2-6, the V gene TRBV10-1; D might be TRBD1 (5 bases). Germline V gives CDR1 WNHNN, CDR2 SYGVQD (reference sequence). V lost 5 bases and J 0 bases, leaving 8 bases between the germline ends. The CDR3 consists of 15 residues.

This clone was seen a single time. This sequence joins TRBV7-3 and TRBJ2-7; 8 nucleotides line up with TRBD1. After removal of 4 bases from V and 6 bases from J, the junction contained 5 bases not matched to a gene. The CDR3 spans 13 residues. Germline V gene data show CDR1 as SGHTA and CDR2 as FQGTGA. In DNA, the CDR3 is TGTGCCAGCAGCTCGTGGACAGGGTCCGAGCAGTACTTC. It codes for CASSSWTGSEQYF.

This clone was seen once. The chain is built from TRBV6-5 and TRBJ1-6, with no clear D. Trimming took off 6 bases at V and 10 bases at J, with 10 bases between the two ends. Germline V gene sequence: CDR1 MNHEY, CDR2 SVGAGI. The CDR3 is made up of 12 amino acids. CDR3 region: CASREETSPLHF. The CDR3 DNA reads as TGTGCCAGCAGGGAGGAAACCTCACCCCTCCACTTT.